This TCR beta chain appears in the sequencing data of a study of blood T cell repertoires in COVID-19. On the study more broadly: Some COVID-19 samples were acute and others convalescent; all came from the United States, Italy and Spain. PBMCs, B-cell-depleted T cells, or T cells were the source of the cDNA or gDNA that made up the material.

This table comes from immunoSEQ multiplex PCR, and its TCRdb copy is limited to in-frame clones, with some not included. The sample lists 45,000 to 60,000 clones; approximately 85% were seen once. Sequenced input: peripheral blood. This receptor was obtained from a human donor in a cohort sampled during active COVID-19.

In DNA, the CDR3 is TGTGCCAGCTCACCAGGGACAGGGGATCAGCCCCAGCATTTT. This gives the protein CASSPGTGDQPQHF. The chain carries TRBV18 and TRBJ1-5; 10 bases align to TRBD1. Per the germline V gene, CDR1 is KGHSH and CDR2 is LQKENI. CDR3 length: 14 residues. J was trimmed by 5 bases and V by 2 bases; bases with no gene match: 0. Complete variable domain (other parts from reference TRBV18 and TRBJ1-5): NAGVMQNPRHLVRRRGQEARLRCSPMKGHSHVYWYRQLPEEGLKFMVYLQKENIIDESGMPKERFSAEFPKEGPSILRIQQVVRGDSAAYFCASSPGTGDQPQHFGDGTRLSIL.